A selection of T cell receptor beta chains follows, all from one sample in a study of blood T cells in healthy people across ages. Via MiXCR, TCRdb re-called the 5' RACE reads, giving one row per CDR3 protein. The sample contains fewer than 900,000 distinct CDR3 sequences, about 52% of which appear only once. The sequenced sample consisted of blood. These receptors all come from a woman aged 55 to 70 in good health. Each CDR3 is given with its conserved first and last residue. A D gene is named only where the DNA matches it firmly. Size is stated for part of the rows, as once, few or many counts, or as a class when the clone is expanded.

V gene	D gene	J gene	clone size	CDR3 DNA	CDR3 protein
TRBV18	TRBD1	TRBJ2-7	-	TGTGCCAGCTCACCGTTTGGGACAGGGGCCTACGAGCAGTACTTC	CASSPFGTGAYEQYF
TRBV5-1	-	TRBJ2-1	-	TGCGCCAGCAGCTTGCCGTCAGGCCCGGCAGAGGCGAGCTCCTACAATGAGCAGTTCTTC	CASSLPSGPAEASSYNEQFF
TRBV20-1	TRBD2	TRBJ2-7	-	TGCAGTGCTAGTGAGCGGGGGATCTCCTACGAGCAGTACTTC	CSASERGISYEQYF
TRBV7-6	-	TRBJ2-1	-	TGTGCCAGCAGCTTATCGACCAGCTCCTACAATGAGCAGTTCTTC	CASSLSTSSYNEQFF
TRBV7-3	-	TRBJ2-3	-	TGTGCCAGCAGCTTATCCCGGGCCACAGATACGCAGTATTTT	CASSLSRATDTQYF
TRBV7-9	-	TRBJ2-7	-	TGTGCCAGCGTTTGGGGAGAGGACGAGCAGTACTTC	CASVWGEDEQYF
TRBV28	TRBD2	TRBJ2-2	-	TGTGCCAGCAGTTTATTAGGGGGTAGCGGGAAAAAAGGCGGGGAGCTGTTTTTT	CASSLLGGSGKKGGELFF
TRBV3-1	TRBD2	TRBJ2-7	-	TGTGCCAGCAGCTTCAAGGTAGCGGGAGTGATCGCCTACGAGCAGTACTTC	CASSFKVAGVIAYEQYF
TRBV29-1	-	TRBJ2-1	few	TGCAGCGTTTTGGGTGGCCTCCCCTACAATGAGCAGTTCTTC	CSVLGGLPYNEQFF
TRBV7-4	-	TRBJ2-1	-	TGTGCCAGCAGCCGCAGGGGTGGCGTTGCGGGAGAAGGGAATGAGCAGTTCTTC	CASSRRGGVAGEGNEQFF
TRBV7-2	-	TRBJ2-7	few	TGTGCCAGCAGCCCACGCCCCCCACCATACGAGCAGTACTTC	CASSPRPPPYEQYF